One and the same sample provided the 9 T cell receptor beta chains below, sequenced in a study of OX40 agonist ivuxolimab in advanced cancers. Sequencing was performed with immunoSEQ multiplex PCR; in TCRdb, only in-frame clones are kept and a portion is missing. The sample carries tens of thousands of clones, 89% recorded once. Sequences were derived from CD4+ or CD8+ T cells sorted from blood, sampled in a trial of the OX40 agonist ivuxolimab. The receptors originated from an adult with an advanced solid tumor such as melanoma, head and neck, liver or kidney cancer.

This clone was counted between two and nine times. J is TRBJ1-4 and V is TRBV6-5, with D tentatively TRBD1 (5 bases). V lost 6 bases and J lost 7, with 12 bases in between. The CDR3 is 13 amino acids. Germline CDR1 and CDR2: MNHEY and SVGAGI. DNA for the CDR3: TGTGCCAGCAGCACCACAGGTCGTGAAAAACTGTTTTTT. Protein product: CASSTTGREKLFF.

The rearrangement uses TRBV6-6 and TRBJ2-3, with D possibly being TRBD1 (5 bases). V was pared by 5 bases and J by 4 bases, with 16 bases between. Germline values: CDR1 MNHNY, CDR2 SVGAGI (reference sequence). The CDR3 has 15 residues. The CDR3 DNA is TGTGCCAGCAGTGTCGGACAAGTTCGGCCAGATACGCAGTATTTT. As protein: CASSVGQVRPDTQYF.

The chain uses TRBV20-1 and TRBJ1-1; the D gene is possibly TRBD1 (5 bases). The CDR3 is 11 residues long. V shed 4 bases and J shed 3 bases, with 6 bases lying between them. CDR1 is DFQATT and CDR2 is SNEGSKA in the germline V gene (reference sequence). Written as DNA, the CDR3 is TGCAGTGCTATGGGGCACACTGAAGCTTTCTTT. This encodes CSAMGHTEAFF.

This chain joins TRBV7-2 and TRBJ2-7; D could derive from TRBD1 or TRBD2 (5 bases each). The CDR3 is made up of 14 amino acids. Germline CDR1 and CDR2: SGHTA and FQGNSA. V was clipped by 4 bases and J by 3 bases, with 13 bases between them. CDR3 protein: CASSWYLGDYEQYF. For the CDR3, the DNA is TGTGCCAGCAGCTGGTACTTGGGGGACTACGAGCAGTACTTC. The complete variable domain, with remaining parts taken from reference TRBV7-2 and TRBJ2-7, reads GAGVSQSPSNKVTEKGKDVELRCDPISGHTALYWYRQSLGQGLEFLIYFQGNSAPDKSGLPSDRFSAERTGGSVSTLTIQRTQQEDSAVYLCASSWYLGDYEQYFGPGTRLTVT.

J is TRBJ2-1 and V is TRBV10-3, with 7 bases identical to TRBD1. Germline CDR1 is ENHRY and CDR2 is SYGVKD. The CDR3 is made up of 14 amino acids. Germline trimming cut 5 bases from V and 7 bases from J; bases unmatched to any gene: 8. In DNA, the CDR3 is TGTGCCATCAGTATAGACAGGGCGAAAAATGAGCAGTTCTTC. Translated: CAISIDRAKNEQFF.

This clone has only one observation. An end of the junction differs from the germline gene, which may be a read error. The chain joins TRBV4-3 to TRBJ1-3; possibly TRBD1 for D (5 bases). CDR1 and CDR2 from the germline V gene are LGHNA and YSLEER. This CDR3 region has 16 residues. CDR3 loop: CASSPGRTSSGNIIYF. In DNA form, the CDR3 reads TGCGCCAGCAGCCCGGGACGGACTAGCTCTGGAAACATCATATATTTT.

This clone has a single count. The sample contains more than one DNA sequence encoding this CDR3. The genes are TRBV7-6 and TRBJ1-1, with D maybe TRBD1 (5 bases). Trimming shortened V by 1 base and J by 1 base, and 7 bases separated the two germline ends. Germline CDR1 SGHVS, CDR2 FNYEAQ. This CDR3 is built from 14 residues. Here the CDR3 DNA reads TGTGCCAGCAGCTTAGTTAGGGGGAACACTGAAGCTTTCTTT. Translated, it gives CASSLVRGNTEAFF.

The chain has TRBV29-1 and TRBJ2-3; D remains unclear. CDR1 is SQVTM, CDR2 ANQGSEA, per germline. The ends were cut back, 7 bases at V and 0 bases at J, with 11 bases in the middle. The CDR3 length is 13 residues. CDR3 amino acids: CSGGKGSTDTQYF. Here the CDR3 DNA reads TGCAGCGGGGGAAAGGGTAGCACAGATACGCAGTATTTT.

CDR3 amino acids: CSVGDIWGTEAFF. The CDR3 DNA is TGCAGCGTTGGGGACATATGGGGCACTGAAGCTTTCTTT. The V call is TRBV29-1, the J call TRBJ1-1, with a tentative D call TRBD1 (6 bases). Trimming took 4 bases from V and 4 from J, leaving 13 bases between them. This CDR3 comprises 13 residues. Per germline, CDR1 SQVTM and CDR2 ANQGSEA. The full variable domain, with the rest looked up from reference TRBV29-1 and TRBJ1-1, is SAVISQKPSRDICQRGTSLTIQCQVDSQVTMMFWYRQQPGQSLTLIATANQGSEATYESGFVIDKFPISRPNLTFSTLTVSNMSPEDSSIYLCSVGDIWGTEAFFGQGTRLTVV.